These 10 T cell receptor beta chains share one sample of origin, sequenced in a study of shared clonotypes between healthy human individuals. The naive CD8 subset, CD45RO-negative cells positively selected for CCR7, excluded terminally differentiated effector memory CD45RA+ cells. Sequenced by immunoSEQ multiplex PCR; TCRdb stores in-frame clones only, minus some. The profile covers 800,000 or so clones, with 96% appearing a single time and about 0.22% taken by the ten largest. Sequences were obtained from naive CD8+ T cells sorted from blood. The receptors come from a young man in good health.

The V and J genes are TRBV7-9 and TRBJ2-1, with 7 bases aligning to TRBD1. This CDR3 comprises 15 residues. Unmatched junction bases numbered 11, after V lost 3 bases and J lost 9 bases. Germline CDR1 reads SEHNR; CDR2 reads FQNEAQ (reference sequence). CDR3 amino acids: CASSFTDRPWGEQFF. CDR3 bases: TGTGCCAGCAGCTTCACGGACAGGCCCTGGGGTGAGCAGTTCTTC.

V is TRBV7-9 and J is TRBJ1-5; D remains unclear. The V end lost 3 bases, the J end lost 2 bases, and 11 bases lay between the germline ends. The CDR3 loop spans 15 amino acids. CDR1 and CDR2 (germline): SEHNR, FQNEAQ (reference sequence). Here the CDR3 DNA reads TGTGCCAGCAGCTTCAGCACCGACGGCAATCAGCCCCAGCATTTT. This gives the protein CASSFSTDGNQPQHF.

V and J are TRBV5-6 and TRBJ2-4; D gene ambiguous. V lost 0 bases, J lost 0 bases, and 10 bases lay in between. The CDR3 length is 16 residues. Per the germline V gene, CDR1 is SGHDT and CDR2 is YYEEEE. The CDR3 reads CASSLGQLLAKNIQYF. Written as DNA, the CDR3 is TGTGCCAGCAGCTTGGGGCAGCTGCTAGCCAAAAACATTCAGTACTTC.

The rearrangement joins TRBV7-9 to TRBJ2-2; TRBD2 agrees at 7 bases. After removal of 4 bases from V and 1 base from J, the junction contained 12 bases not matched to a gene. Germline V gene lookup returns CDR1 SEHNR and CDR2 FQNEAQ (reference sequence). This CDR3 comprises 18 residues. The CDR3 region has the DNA TGTGCCAGCAGCTCCACCCCTTTTTGGGAGGGGAACACCGGGGAGCTGTTTTTT. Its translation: CASSSTPFWEGNTGELFF.

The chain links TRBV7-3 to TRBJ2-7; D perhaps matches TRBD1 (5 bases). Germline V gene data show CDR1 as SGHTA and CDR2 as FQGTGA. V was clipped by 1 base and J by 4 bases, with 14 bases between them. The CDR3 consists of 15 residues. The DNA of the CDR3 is TGTGCCAGCAGCTTAATGGCCCAAGGGGAATACGAGCAGTACTTC. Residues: CASSLMAQGEYEQYF.

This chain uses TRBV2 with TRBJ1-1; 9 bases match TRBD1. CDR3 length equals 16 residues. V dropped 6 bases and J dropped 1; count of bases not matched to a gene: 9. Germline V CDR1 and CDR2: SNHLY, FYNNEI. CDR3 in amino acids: CASRQGQGNENTEAFF. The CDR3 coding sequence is TGTGCCAGCAGGCAGGGACAGGGAAATGAGAACACTGAAGCTTTCTTT.

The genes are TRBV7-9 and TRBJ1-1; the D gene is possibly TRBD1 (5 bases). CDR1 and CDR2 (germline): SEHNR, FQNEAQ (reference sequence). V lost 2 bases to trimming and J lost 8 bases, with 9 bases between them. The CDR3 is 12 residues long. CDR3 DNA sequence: TGTGCCAGCAGCTTACAGGGTTCCGAAGCTTTCTTT. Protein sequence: CASSLQGSEAFF.

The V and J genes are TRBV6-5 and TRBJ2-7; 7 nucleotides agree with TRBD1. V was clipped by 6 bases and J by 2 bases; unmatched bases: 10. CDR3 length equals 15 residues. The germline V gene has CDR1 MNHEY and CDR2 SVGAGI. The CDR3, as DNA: TGTGCCAGCAGAAACACCGGGACAGCCACCTACGAGCAGTACTTC. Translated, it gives CASRNTGTATYEQYF.

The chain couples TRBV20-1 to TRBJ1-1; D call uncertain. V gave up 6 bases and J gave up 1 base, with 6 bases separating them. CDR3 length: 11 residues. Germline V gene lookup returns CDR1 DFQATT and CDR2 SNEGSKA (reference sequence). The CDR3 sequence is CSAAGNTEAFF. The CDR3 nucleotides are TGCAGTGCCGCAGGGAACACTGAAGCTTTCTTT.

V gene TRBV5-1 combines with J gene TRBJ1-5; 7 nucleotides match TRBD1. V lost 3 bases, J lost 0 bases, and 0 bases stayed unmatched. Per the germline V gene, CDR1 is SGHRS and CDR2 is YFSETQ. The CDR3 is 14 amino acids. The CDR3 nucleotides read TGCGCCAGCAGCTGGGACAGTAGCAATCAGCCCCAGCATTTT. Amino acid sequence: CASSWDSSNQPQHF.